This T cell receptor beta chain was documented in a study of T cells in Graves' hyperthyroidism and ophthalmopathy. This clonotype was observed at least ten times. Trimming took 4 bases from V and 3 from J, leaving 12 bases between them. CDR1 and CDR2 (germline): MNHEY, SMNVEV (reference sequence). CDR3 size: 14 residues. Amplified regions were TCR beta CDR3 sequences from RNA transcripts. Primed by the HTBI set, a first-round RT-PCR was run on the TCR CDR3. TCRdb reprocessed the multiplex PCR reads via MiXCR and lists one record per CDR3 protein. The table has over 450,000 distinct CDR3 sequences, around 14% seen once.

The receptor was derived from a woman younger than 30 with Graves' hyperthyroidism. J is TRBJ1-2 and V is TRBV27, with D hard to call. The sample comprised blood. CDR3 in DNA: TGTGCCAGCAGTTACGGCCCAGACGACTATGGCTACACCTTC. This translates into CASSYGPDDYGYTF.